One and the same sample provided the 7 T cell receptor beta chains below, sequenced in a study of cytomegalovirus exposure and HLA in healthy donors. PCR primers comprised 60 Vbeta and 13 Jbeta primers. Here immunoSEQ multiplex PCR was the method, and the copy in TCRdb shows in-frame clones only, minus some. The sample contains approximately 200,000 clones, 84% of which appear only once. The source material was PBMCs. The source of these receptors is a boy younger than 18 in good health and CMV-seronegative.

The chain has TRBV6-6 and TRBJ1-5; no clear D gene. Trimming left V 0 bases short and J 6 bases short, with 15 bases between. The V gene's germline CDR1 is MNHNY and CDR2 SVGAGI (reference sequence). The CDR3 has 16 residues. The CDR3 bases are TGTGCCAGCAGTTACTCGAACTTGTTTCGGGGTCAGCCCCAGCATTTT. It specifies CASSYSNLFRGQPQHF.

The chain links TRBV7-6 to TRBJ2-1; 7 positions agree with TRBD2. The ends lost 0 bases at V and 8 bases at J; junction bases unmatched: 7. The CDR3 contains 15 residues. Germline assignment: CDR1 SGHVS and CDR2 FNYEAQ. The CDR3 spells CASSLAAGFTYEQFF. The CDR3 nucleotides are TGTGCCAGCAGCTTAGCAGCGGGATTCACATATGAGCAGTTCTTC. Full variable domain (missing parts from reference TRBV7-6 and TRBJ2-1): GAGVSQSPRYKVTKRGQDVALRCDPISGHVSLYWYRQALGQGPEFLTYFNYEAQQDKSGLPNDRFSAERPEGSISTLTIQRTEQRDSAMYRCASSLAAGFTYEQFFGPGTRLTVL.

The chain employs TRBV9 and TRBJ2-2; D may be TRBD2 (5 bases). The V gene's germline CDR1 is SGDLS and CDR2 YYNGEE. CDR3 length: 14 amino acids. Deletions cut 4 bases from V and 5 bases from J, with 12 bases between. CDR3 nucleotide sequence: TGTGCCAGCAGCACGAGGGCCGGAACCGGGGAGCTGTTTTTT. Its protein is CASSTRAGTGELFF.

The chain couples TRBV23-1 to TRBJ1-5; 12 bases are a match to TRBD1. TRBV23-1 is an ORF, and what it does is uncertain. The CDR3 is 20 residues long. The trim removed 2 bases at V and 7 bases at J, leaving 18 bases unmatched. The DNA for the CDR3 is TGCGCCAGCAGTCAAATCCTGAATTGGGACAGGGGGCAAGGCGTCCAGCCCCAGCATTTT. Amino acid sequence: CASSQILNWDRGQGVQPQHF.

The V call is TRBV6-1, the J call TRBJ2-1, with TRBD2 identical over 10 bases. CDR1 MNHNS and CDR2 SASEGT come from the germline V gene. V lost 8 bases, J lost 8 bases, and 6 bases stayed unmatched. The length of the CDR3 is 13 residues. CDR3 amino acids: CASGASGRHEQFF. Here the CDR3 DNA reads TGTGCCAGCGGGGCTAGCGGGAGACATGAGCAGTTCTTC.

The CDR3 is CASSPRGPYGYTF. The CDR3 coding sequence is TGCGCCAGCAGCCCCAGGGGGCCCTATGGCTACACCTTC. The chain has TRBV5-1 and TRBJ1-2; the match to TRBD1 covers 8 bases. The CDR3 runs 13 residues. From germline, CDR1 is SGHRS and CDR2 YFSETQ. V lost 4 bases and J lost 4; bases outside the gene matches: 3.

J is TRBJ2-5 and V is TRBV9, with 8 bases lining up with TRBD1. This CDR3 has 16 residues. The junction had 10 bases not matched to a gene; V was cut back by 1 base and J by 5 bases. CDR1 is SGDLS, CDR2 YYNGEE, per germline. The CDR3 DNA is TGTGCCAGCAGCGTATCATCGGACAGGGTACAGGAGACCCAGTACTTC. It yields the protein CASSVSSDRVQETQYF.